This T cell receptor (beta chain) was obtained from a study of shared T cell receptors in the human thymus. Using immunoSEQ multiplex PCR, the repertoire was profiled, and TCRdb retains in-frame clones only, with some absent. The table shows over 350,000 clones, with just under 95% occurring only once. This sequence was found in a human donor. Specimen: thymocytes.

CDR3 in amino acids: CASSPVSGTALSGYTF. The CDR3 nucleotides are TGTGCCAGCAGCCCCGTCTCCGGGACAGCTTTGTCTGGCTACACCTTC. This chain connects TRBV14 to TRBJ1-2, with 7 bases aligning to TRBD1. Germline trimming cut 4 bases from V and 7 bases from J; bases unmatched to any gene: 15. Germline V gene lookup returns CDR1 SGHDN and CDR2 FVKESK. This CDR3 contains 16 residues.